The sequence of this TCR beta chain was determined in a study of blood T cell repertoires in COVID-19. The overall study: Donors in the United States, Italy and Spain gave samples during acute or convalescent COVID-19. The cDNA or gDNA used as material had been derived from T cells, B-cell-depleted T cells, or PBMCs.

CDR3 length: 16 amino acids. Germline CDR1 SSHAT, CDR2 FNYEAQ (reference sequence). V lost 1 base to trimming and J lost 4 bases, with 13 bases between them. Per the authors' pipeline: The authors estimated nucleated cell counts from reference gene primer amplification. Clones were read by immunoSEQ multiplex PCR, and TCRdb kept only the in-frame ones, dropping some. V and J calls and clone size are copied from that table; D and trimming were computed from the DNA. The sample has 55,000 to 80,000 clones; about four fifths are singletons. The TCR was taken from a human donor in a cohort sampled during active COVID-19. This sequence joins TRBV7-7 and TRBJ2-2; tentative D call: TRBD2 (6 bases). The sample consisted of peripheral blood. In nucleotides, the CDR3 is TGTGCCAGCAGCTTAGAGGGTAGCGGCGGCACCGGGGAGCTGTTTTTT. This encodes CASSLEGSGGTGELFF. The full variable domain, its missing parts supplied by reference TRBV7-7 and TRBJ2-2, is GAGVSQSPRYKVTKRGQDVTLRCDPISSHATLYWYQQALGQGPEFLTYFNYEAQPDKSGLPSDRFSAERPEGSISTLTIQRTEQRDSAMYRCASSLEGSGGTGELFFGEGSRLTVL.